This T cell receptor beta chain is drawn from a study of blood T cell repertoires in COVID-19. On the study more broadly: Samples taken during acute and convalescent COVID-19 were collected in the United States, Italy and Spain. PBMCs, B-cell-depleted T cells, or T cells were the source of the cDNA or gDNA that made up the material.

The repertoire was sequenced with immunoSEQ multiplex PCR; TCRdb's copy has only in-frame clones and lacks some. In the table there are 200,000 to 300,000 clones, about 90% of which are singletons. V lost 6 bases, J lost 4 bases, and 22 bases lay in between. The CDR3 consists of 16 residues. Per the germline V gene, CDR1 is SQVTM and CDR2 is ANQGSEA. The V and J genes are TRBV29-1 and TRBJ2-4, with D possibly being TRBD1 (8 bases). The source material was peripheral blood. This clonotype was sampled from a man aged 60 to 69 who had recovered from COVID-19. CDR3 DNA sequence: TGCAGCGTAGCCGACCGACAGGGGAGGGAGAAAAACATTCAGTACTTC. Residues: CSVADRQGREKNIQYF.